This is a list of T cell receptor beta chains from one sample in a study of blood T cell repertoires in COVID-19. Data came from immunoSEQ multiplex PCR; TCRdb stores just in-frame clones and leaves some out. The table includes 55,000 to 75,000 clones, around nine tenths detected once. The source material was peripheral blood. The receptors come from a human donor with active COVID-19. The donor label of this sample is uncertain. Both conserved end residues are part of each CDR3.

V gene	CDR3 protein
TRBV28	CASRLLNYGYTF
TRBV19	CASHSPGEQPQHF
TRBV7-9	CASSPSRTLTGTGVLKQYF
TRBV5-1	CASSLGSGGQGYTF
TRBV11-2	CASSLTPDRVYGYTF
TRBV5-1	CASSLVHRGNTEAFF
TRBV7-6	CASSLAVEDNSPLHF
TRBV30	CAWSGRRGSNEKLFF
TRBV6-5	CASKETGKRNQPQHF
TRBV15	CATSSELTVNTEAFF
TRBV6-6	CASRPPTGDSGNTIYF
TRBV5-1	CASSFGATDTQYF
TRBV2	CASSPQGGANYGYTF
TRBV7-8	CASSPREYQPQHF
TRBV19	CASSIGGLREKLFF
TRBV21-1	CASSPEGTGEYMTYEQYF
TRBV10-3	CAISESNLSGGEQFF
TRBV27	CASSSLIAKNIQYF
TRBV9	CASSVAPRLAGGVTGEQFF
TRBV10-3	CAISAPRDSYSYEQYF
TRBV11-3	CASSFSGSGYTF
TRBV5-6	CASSLGGERDYGYTF
TRBV29-1	CSVGAAYEQYF
TRBV4-3	CASSQVTGYRYEQYF
TRBV3-1/TRBV3-2	CASSQEGNPQGGNTEAFF
TRBV7-6	CASSLGGPSFSGANVLTF
TRBV29-1	CSVRLGLSTDTQYF
TRBV10-3	CAISGAGRTYEQYF
TRBV7-9	CASSLEGYNQPQHF
TRBV6-6	CASKPSTDTQYF
TRBV29-1	CSGGTGSLDEQYF
TRBV7-3	CASSLEARLNTEAFF
TRBV30	CAWSILTGVAKNIQYF
TRBV5-1	CASSRGTSGPVDEQYF
TRBV2	CASSARGQATNEKLFF
TRBV5-8	CASSFGLETQYF
TRBV29-1	CSVTGRTGGYGYTF
TRBV5-1	CASSLPGQVEAFF
TRBV5-1	CASSSMGQRTEAFF